This passage covers 2 T cell receptor beta chains from one sample sequenced in a study of blood T cell repertoires in COVID-19. Using immunoSEQ multiplex PCR, the repertoire was profiled, and TCRdb retains in-frame clones only, with some absent. The sample has under 450,000 clones, about 91% seen once. Sequenced material: peripheral blood. The receptors here all came from a woman in her fifties or sixties with COVID-19, enrolled during active disease.

The genes are TRBV7-9 and TRBJ2-7; 7 bases fit TRBD1. CDR1 and CDR2 from the germline V gene are SEHNR and FQNEAQ (reference sequence). The junction had 5 bases not matched to a gene; V was cut back by 3 bases and J by 3 bases. There are 14 residues in the CDR3. CDR3 in DNA: TGTGCCAGCAGCTTTACAGGGGAAATCTACGAGCAGTACTTC. Its translation: CASSFTGEIYEQYF.

The chain recombines TRBV9 with TRBJ1-4; weak D call: TRBD1 (6 bases). V lost 4 bases and J lost 4, with 14 bases in between. Germline V gene sequence: CDR1 SGDLS, CDR2 YYNGEE. This CDR3 comprises 15 residues. Here the CDR3 DNA reads TGTGCCAGCAGCCCGCACAGGGATTTTAATGAAAAACTGTTTTTT. Residues: CASSPHRDFNEKLFF.